The present entry profiles one T cell receptor beta chain with its context. Its target is not known. The data are from a study of cytomegalovirus exposure and HLA in healthy donors. About the study: The platform used for the 120 or so validation repertoires matched that of the 666 first-cohort repertoires, a later analysis reported.

This CDR3 has 15 amino acids. The V and J ends lost 8 bases and 2 bases respectively, with 13 bases between them. The germline V gene has CDR1 MNHEY and CDR2 SMNVEV (reference sequence). The table came from immunoSEQ multiplex PCR; TCRdb's copy has only in-frame clones and leaves some out. The sample carries 300,000 or so clones, over 75% recorded once. Study-level points and caveats: There were some public TCRs occurring in many donors, but most TCR sequences were rare. The study labeled 150 to 200 TCR beta chains cytomegalovirus-associated.

The sample consisted of PBMCs. The origin of this receptor is a young man in good health and CMV-seronegative. The chain has TRBV27 and TRBJ2-6, with D hard to call. The CDR3 sequence is CASSAAETGANVLTF. Here the CDR3 DNA reads TGTGCCAGCTCCGCCGCGGAAACTGGGGCCAACGTCCTGACTTTC.